The 13 T cell receptor beta chains below all came from one sample that was sequenced in a study of T cell responses to AZD1222 COVID-19 vaccine. Repertoires were generated with immunoSEQ multiplex PCR, while TCRdb's copy carries only in-frame clones and drops some. The data contain under 200,000 clones, 90% to 95% of them singletons. Here the sequenced sample was peripheral blood, taken on day 0 of AZD1222 vaccination. The receptors were sampled from an adult in good health.

The chain joins TRBV19 to TRBJ1-3; D is undetermined. The CDR3 covers 15 residues. The germline CDR1 and CDR2 sequences are LNHDA and SQIVND (reference sequence). V was clipped by 2 bases and J by 0 bases, with 8 bases between them. The CDR3 protein is CASSIQDYSGNTIYF. The DNA for the CDR3 is TGTGCCAGTAGTATACAGGATTACTCTGGAAACACCATATATTTT. The full variable domain, its missing parts supplied by reference TRBV19 and TRBJ1-3, is DGGITQSPKYLFRKEGQNVTLSCEQNLNHDAMYWYRQDPGQGLRLIYYSQIVNDFQKGDIAEGYSVSREKKESFPLTVTSAQKNPTAFYLCASSIQDYSGNTIYFGEGSWLTVV.

The V gene is TRBV7-9, the J gene TRBJ2-7; D possibly corresponds to TRBD2 (5 bases). The V and J ends lost 2 bases and 2 bases respectively, with 13 bases between them. The CDR3 covers 15 residues. The germline CDR1 and CDR2 sequences are SEHNR and FQNEAQ (reference sequence). CDR3: CASSLSEGVAYEQYF. CDR3 DNA sequence: TGTGCCAGCAGCTTAAGTGAGGGAGTCGCCTACGAGCAGTACTTC.

The chain recombines TRBV28 with TRBJ2-6; 12 nucleotides align to TRBD1. Germline V gene data show CDR1 as MDHEN and CDR2 as SYDVKM. With V trimmed by 5 bases and J by 3 bases, 5 bases remained unmatched. The CDR3 covers 17 residues. The CDR3: CASSPRDRGRGANVLTF. The CDR3 nucleotides are TGTGCCAGCAGTCCCCGGGACAGGGGGCGTGGGGCCAACGTCCTGACTTTC.

The gene calls are TRBV9 and TRBJ1-3, with 11 bases fitting TRBD1. Germline V gives CDR1 SGDLS, CDR2 YYNGEE. Germline trimming cut 3 bases from V and 2 bases from J; bases unmatched to any gene: 4. The CDR3 totals 16 residues. CDR3 DNA sequence: TGTGCCAGCAGCGGGACAGGGGGCGAGCCTGGAAACACCATATATTTT. It specifies CASSGTGGEPGNTIYF. Full variable domain (outside the CDR3, taken from reference TRBV9 and TRBJ1-3): DSGVTQTPKHLITATGQRVTLRCSPRSGDLSVYWYQQSLDQGLQFLIQYYNGEERAKGNILERFSAQQFPDLHSELNLSSLELGDSALYFCASSGTGGEPGNTIYFGEGSWLTVV.

This clone occurred a few times. The chain links TRBV4-1 to TRBJ2-7; no reliable D call. Trimming removed 0 bases from V and 0 bases from J, with 9 bases in between. Germline CDR1 is MGHRA and CDR2 is YSYEKL. The CDR3 has 15 residues. The CDR3 is CASSQETVSSYEQYF. CDR3 DNA: TGCGCCAGCAGCCAAGAAACAGTGAGCTCCTACGAGCAGTACTTC.

This sequence joins TRBV4-3 and TRBJ2-2; D remains ambiguous. V lost 0 bases and J 6 bases, leaving 8 bases between the germline ends. Germline CDR1 reads LGHNA; CDR2 reads YSLEER. The CDR3 length is 14 residues. The CDR3 DNA follows: TGCGCCAGCAGCCAAGATAAATGGGCCGGGGAGCTGTTTTTT. This translates into CASSQDKWAGELFF.

This sequence joins TRBV9 and TRBJ2-1; D possibly corresponds to TRBD1 (5 bases). CDR1 and CDR2 (germline): SGDLS, YYNGEE. The ends were cut back, 1 base at V and 7 bases at J, with 9 bases in the middle. The CDR3 sequence is 13 residues long. CDR3 bases: TGTGCCAGCAGCGTATTCAGGGATAATGAGCAGTTCTTC. Encoded protein: CASSVFRDNEQFF.

V gene TRBV28 combines with J gene TRBJ1-1; D remains ambiguous. The V and J ends lost 2 bases and 1 base respectively, with 8 bases between them. Germline CDR1 reads MDHEN; CDR2 reads SYDVKM. The CDR3 is 14 amino acids. Here the CDR3 reads CASSLTPRNTEAFF. Written as DNA, the CDR3 is TGTGCCAGCAGTTTAACCCCGCGGAACACTGAAGCTTTCTTT.

The chain links TRBV19 to TRBJ1-3; TRBD1 aligns across 8 bases. The CDR3 is 17 residues long. Per the germline V gene, CDR1 is LNHDA and CDR2 is SQIVND (reference sequence). J gave up 0 bases and V 3 bases, and 7 bases lay outside the gene matches. CDR3 sequence: CASSIRGTGYSGNTIYF. The CDR3 region has the DNA TGTGCCAGTAGTATTAGAGGGACAGGCTACTCTGGAAACACCATATATTTT.

This clone was picked up a small number of times. V is TRBV7-8 and J is TRBJ2-1, with unresolved D. Germline loops: CDR1 SGHVS, CDR2 FQNEAQ. The length of the CDR3 is 14 residues. Trimming took 1 base from V and 3 from J, leaving 7 bases between them. The CDR3 here is CASSLGEVYNEQFF. The CDR3 coding sequence is TGTGCCAGCAGCTTAGGGGAAGTCTACAATGAGCAGTTCTTC.

The chain couples TRBV19 to TRBJ2-1; D gene unclear. The CDR3 covers 13 residues. Trimming took off 3 bases at V and 6 bases at J, with 9 bases between the two ends. Germline V gene data show CDR1 as LNHDA and CDR2 as SQIVND (reference sequence). The CDR3 nucleotides are TGTGCCAGTAGTATTCGTCCTCTCAATGAGCAGTTCTTC. This encodes CASSIRPLNEQFF.

In its sample, this clone was seen once. The genes are TRBV2 and TRBJ1-1; TRBD1 aligns across 8 bases. In germline, CDR1 is SNHLY, CDR2 FYNNEI. The J segment lost 2 bases and the V segment lost 8 bases, leaving 4 bases of the junction unmatched. The CDR3 is made up of 13 amino acids. CDR3 sequence reads: CASRGQGNTEAFF. The CDR3 region has the DNA TGTGCCAGCCGAGGACAGGGAAACACTGAAGCTTTCTTT.

J is TRBJ2-1 and V is TRBV2; D might be TRBD2 (6 bases). Germline values: CDR1 SNHLY, CDR2 FYNNEI. Trimming cost V 5 bases and J 9 bases, with 20 bases left between them. The CDR3 covers 15 residues. CDR3 bases: TGTGCCAGCAGTCACTGGACTCAGAAAGCGGGTGAGCAGTTCTTC. Translation gives CASSHWTQKAGEQFF.